The sequence of this T cell receptor beta chain was determined in a study of T cells in Graves' hyperthyroidism and ophthalmopathy. Background on the study: Peripheral blood was collected at initial diagnosis, before any treatment.

This blood was taken when hyperthyroidism was first diagnosed, before any ophthalmopathy symptoms existed. Trimming pared 1 base from V and 0 bases from J, leaving 15 bases between. This CDR3 comprises 17 residues. Germline CDR1 is SEHNR and CDR2 is FQNEAQ (reference sequence). This clonotype has just a few counts. The antigen remains unidentified. Researchers took RNA transcripts and amplified the TCR beta CDR3 regions from them. TCR CDR3 underwent first-round RT-PCR with the HTBI primer set. From the multiplex PCR reads, TCRdb called clonotypes with MiXCR, one entry per CDR3 protein. The sample has roughly 380,000 distinct CDR3 sequences, roughly 14% seen once. Notes on the study in general: Clonotypes that were expanded in thyroid above 0.001 mostly appeared in blood too.

The sequencing input was blood. The receptor's source is a man in his thirties or forties with Graves' hyperthyroidism that later progressed to Graves' ophthalmopathy. This chain connects TRBV7-9 to TRBJ1-1; no clear D. DNA of the CDR3: TGTGCCAGCAGCTTAGGAGGTGGCGGATTGATGAACACTGAAGCTTTCTTT. It codes for CASSLGGGGLMNTEAFF.